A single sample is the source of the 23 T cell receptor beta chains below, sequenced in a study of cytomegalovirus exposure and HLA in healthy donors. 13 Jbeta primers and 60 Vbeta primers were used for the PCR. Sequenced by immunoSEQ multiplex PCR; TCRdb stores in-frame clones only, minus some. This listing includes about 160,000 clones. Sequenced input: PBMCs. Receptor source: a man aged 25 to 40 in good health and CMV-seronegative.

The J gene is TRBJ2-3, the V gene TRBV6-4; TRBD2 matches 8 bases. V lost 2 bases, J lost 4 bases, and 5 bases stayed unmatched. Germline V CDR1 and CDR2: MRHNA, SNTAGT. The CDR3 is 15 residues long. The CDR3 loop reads CASSDRAGVADTQYF. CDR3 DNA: TGTGCCAGCAGTGACCGAGCGGGAGTGGCAGATACGCAGTATTTT.

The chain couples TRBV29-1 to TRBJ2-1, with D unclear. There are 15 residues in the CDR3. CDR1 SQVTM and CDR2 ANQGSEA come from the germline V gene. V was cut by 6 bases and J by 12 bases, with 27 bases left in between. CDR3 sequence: CSVVTTFSDSSVQFF. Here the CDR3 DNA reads TGCAGCGTAGTAACTACCTTTAGTGACTCGAGCGTGCAGTTCTTC.

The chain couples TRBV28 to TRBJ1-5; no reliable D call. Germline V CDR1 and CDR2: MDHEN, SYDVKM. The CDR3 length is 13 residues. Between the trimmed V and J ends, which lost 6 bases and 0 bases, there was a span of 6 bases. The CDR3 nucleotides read TGTGCCAGCAGCGCCGGTAGCAATCAGCCCCAGCATTTT. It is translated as CASSAGSNQPQHF. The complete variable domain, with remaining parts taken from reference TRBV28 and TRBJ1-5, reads DVKVTQSSRYLVKRTGEKVFLECVQDMDHENMFWYRQDPGLGLRLIYFSYDVKMKEKGDIPEGYSVSREKKERFSLILESASTNQTSMYLCASSAGSNQPQHFGDGTRLSIL.

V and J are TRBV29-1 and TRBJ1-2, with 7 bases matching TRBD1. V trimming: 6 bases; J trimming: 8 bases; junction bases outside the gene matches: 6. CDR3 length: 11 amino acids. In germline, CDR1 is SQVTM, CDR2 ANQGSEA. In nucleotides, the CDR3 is TGCAGCGTCAGGGACAGCGGCGGCTACACCTTC. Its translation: CSVRDSGGYTF.

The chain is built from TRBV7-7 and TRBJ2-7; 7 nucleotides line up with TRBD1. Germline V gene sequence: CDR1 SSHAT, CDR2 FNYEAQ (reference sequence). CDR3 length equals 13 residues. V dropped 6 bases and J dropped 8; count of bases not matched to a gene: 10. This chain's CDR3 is CASSRRQGDKQYF. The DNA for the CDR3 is TGTGCCAGCAGTCGAAGACAGGGCGACAAGCAGTACTTC. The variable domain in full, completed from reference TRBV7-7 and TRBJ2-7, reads GAGVSQSPRYKVTKRGQDVTLRCDPISSHATLYWYQQALGQGPEFLTYFNYEAQPDKSGLPSDRFSAERPEGSISTLTIQRTEQRDSAMYRCASSRRQGDKQYFGPGTRLTVT.

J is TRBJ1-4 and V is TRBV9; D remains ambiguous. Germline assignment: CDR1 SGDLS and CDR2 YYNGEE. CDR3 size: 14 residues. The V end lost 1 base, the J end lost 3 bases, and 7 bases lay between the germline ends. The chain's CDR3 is CASSVRSANEKLFF. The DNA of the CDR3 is TGTGCCAGCAGCGTACGGTCCGCTAATGAAAAACTGTTTTTT.

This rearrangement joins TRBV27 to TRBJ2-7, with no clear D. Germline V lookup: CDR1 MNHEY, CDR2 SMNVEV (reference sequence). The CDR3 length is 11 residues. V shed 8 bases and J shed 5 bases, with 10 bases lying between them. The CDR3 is CASGSLNEQYF. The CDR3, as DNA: TGTGCCAGCGGCTCTCTCAACGAGCAGTACTTC.

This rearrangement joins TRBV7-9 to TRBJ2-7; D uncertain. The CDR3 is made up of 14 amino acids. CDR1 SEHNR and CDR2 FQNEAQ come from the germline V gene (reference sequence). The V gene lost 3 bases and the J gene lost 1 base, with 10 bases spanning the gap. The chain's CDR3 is CASSFAAASYEQYF. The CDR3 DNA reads TGTGCCAGCAGCTTCGCGGCGGCGTCCTACGAGCAGTACTTC.

The CDR3 sequence: CASSVRGPWATEAFF. In nucleotides, the CDR3 is TGTGCCAGCAGCGTCCGCGGGCCTTGGGCCACTGAAGCTTTCTTT. The chain couples TRBV11-1 to TRBJ1-1; D is uncertain. Trimming removed 5 bases from V and 4 bases from J, with 17 bases in between. This CDR3 contains 15 residues. The germline CDR1 and CDR2 sequences are SGHAT and FQDESV (reference sequence).

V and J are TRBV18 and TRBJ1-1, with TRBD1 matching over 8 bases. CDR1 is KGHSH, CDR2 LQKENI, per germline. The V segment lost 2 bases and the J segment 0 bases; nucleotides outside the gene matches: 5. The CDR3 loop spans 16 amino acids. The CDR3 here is CASSPGQGSVNTEAFF. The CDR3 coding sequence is TGTGCCAGCTCACCAGGACAGGGCAGCGTGAACACTGAAGCTTTCTTT.

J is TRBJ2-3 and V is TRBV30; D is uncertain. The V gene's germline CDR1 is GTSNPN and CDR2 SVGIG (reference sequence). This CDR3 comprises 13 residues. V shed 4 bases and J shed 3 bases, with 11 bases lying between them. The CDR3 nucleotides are TGTGCCTGGATCGCGGCCGCGACAGATACGCAGTATTTT. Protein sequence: CAWIAAATDTQYF.

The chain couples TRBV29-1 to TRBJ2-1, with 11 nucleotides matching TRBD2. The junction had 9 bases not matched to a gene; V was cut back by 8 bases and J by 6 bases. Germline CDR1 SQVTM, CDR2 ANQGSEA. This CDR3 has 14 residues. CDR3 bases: TGCAGCTCCCAGACTAGCGGGATTCCCAATGAGCAGTTCTTC. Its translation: CSSQTSGIPNEQFF.

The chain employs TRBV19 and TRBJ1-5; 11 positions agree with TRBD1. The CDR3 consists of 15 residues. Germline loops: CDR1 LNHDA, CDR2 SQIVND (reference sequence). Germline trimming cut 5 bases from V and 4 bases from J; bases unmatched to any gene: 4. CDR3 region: CASSPGTGGNQPQHF. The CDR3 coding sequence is TGTGCCAGTAGTCCGGGGACAGGGGGGAATCAGCCCCAGCATTTT.

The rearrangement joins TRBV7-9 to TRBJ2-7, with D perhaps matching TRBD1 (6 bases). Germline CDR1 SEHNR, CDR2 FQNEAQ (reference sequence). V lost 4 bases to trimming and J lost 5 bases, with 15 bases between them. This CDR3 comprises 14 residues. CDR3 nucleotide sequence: TGTGCCAGCAGCTCGAGGTACAGGGTTCACGAGCAGTACTTC. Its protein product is CASSSRYRVHEQYF.

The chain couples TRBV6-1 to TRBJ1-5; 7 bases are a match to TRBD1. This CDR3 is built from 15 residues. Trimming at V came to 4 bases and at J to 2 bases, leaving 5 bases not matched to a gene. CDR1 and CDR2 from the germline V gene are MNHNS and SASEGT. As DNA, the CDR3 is TGTGCCAGCAGTGTAGGGGGACAGCGCAATCAGCCCCAGCATTTT. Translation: CASSVGGQRNQPQHF.

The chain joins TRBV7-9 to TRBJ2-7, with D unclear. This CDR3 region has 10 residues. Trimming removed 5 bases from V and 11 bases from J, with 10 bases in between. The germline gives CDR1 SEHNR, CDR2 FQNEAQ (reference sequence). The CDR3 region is CASSATVKYF. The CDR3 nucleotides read TGTGCCAGCAGCGCGACTGTGAAGTACTTC.

The CDR3 loop is CASRPQASHGYTF. Written as DNA, the CDR3 is TGTGCCAGCAGGCCACAGGCCTCCCATGGCTACACCTTC. The chain couples TRBV2 to TRBJ1-2; D is perhaps TRBD1 (5 bases). V was pared by 6 bases and J by 6 bases, with 14 bases between. Germline V lookup: CDR1 SNHLY, CDR2 FYNNEI. The CDR3 spans 13 residues.

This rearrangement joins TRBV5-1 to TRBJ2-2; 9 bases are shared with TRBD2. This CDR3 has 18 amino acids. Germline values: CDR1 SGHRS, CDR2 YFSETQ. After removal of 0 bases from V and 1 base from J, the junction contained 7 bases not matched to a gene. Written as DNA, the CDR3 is TGCGCCAGCAGCTTGGGGGTTGGCGGGAGGGTGAACACCGGGGAGCTGTTTTTT. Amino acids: CASSLGVGGRVNTGELFF.

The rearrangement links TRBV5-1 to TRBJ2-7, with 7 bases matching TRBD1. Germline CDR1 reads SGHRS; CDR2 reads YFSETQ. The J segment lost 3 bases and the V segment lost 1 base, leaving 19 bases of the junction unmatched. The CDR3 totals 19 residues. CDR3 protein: CASSLQSEAGTELIYEQYF. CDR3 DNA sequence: TGCGCCAGCAGCTTGCAATCCGAGGCCGGGACAGAGTTAATCTACGAGCAGTACTTC.

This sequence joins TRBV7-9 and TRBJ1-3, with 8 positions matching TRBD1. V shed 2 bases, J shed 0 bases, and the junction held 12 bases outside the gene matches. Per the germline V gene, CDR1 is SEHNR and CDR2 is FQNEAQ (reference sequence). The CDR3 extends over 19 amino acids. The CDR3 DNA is TGTGCCAGCAGCTTAAGGGGGGACAGGCGCTTCAGCTCTGGAAACACCATATATTTT. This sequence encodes CASSLRGDRRFSSGNTIYF.

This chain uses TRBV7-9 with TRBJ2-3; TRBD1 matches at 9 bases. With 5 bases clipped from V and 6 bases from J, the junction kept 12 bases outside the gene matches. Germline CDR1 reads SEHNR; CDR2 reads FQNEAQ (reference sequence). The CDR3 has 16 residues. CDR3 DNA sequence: TGTGCCAGCAGCCGCCGGACAGGGGCTAGAGGGGATACGCAGTATTTT. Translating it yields CASSRRTGARGDTQYF.

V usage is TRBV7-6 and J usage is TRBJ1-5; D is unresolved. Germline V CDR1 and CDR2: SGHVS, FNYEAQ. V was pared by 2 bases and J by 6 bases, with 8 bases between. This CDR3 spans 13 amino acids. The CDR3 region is CASSLLTGQPQHF. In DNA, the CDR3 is TGTGCCAGCAGCTTATTAACGGGTCAGCCCCAGCATTTT. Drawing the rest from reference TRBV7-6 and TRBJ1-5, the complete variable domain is GAGVSQSPRYKVTKRGQDVALRCDPISGHVSLYWYRQALGQGPEFLTYFNYEAQQDKSGLPNDRFSAERPEGSISTLTIQRTEQRDSAMYRCASSLLTGQPQHFGDGTRLSIL.

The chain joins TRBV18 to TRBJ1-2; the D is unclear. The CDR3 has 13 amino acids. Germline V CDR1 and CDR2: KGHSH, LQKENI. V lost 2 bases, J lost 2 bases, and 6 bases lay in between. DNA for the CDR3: TGTGCCAGCTCACCAGGCGGGAACTATGGCTACACCTTC. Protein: CASSPGGNYGYTF.